The 24 T cell receptor beta chains in this list originate from one sample, sequenced in a study of early T cells in non-severe SARS-CoV-2 infection (dated by TCRdb to about 2021). The library was built by means of 5' RACE. These reads were obtained on a NextSeq 500. Clones were called with MiXCR by TCRdb after fastp trimmed the public reads at Q25, and only in-frame beta chains were retained. Each entry merges the rows of one CDR3 protein and shows their most common DNA and genes. Present in this sample are tens of thousands of distinct CDR3 sequences, over 8.5% of which were seen just once. The ten most abundant clones make up around 12% of the sample. Sequenced: whole blood. The source is an adult who was a healthcare worker with PCR-confirmed SARS-CoV-2 infection or an uninfected control (not recorded which).

This clonotype was seen many times. The chain combines TRBV18 with TRBJ2-5; unclear D gene. The CDR3 runs 13 residues. Trimming removed 3 bases at V and 1 base at J, with 6 bases between. Germline V CDR1 and CDR2: KGHSH, LQKENI. The CDR3 bases are TGTGCCAGCTCACCGAATTTCCAAGAGACCCAGTACTTC. Translated: CASSPNFQETQYF. The entire variable domain, with the rest obtained from reference TRBV18 and TRBJ2-5, is as follows: NAGVMQNPRHLVRRRGQEARLRCSPMKGHSHVYWYRQLPEEGLKFMVYLQKENIIDESGMPKERFSAEFPKEGPSILRIQQVVRGDSAAYFCASSPNFQETQYFGPGTRLLVL.

Comments on this clonotype: An end of the junction does not agree with germline; a read error may underlie this. This chain links TRBV9 with TRBJ1-1; TRBD1 matches at 7 bases. This CDR3 comprises 17 residues. Germline-derived CDR1 and CDR2 are SGDLS and YYNGEE. CDR3 nucleotides: TGTGCCAGCAGCGTAGCCACCCCGAGGGGGCGAGGCACTGAAGCCTTCTTT. Protein product: CASSVATPRGRGTEAFF.

This chain uses TRBV5-8 with TRBJ1-3; tentatively, D is TRBD1 (6 bases). This CDR3 comprises 16 residues. The V gene's germline CDR1 is SGHTS and CDR2 YDEGEE. Trimming left V 0 bases short and J 4 bases short, with 14 bases between. The CDR3: CASSLDTGQNGNTIYF. The DNA of the CDR3 is TGTGCCAGCAGCTTGGATACAGGGCAGAACGGAAACACCATATATTTT.

This chain joins TRBV7-2 and TRBJ2-2, with 9 bases matching TRBD1. The CDR3 extends over 17 amino acids. Germline assignment: CDR1 SGHTA and CDR2 FQGNSA. The trim removed 1 base at V and 7 bases at J, leaving 10 bases unmatched. The CDR3 region is CASSLDTRTGAIGELFF. The CDR3 nucleotides read TGTGCCAGCAGCTTAGATACAAGGACAGGGGCGATCGGGGAGCTGTTTTTT.

This clonotype was seen a few times. This sequence joins TRBV20-1 and TRBJ1-1; D is uncertain. The CDR3 sequence is 12 residues long. Between the trimmed V and J ends, which lost 3 bases and 1 base, there was a span of 6 bases. The V gene's germline CDR1 is DFQATT and CDR2 SNEGSKA (reference sequence). CDR3 DNA sequence: TGCAGTGCTAGGGGCAAGAACACTGAAGCTTTCTTT. Protein product: CSARGKNTEAFF.

Many counts were recorded for this clonotype. J is TRBJ2-7 and V is TRBV6-2 or TRBV6-3; the D gene is possibly TRBD1 (6 bases). The CDR3 is made up of 13 amino acids. Trimming took 6 bases from V and 3 from J, leaving 12 bases between them. Germline V lookup: CDR1 MNHEY, CDR2 SVGEGT. The CDR3 DNA sequence: TGTGCCAGCAGCTACCAGGGGTTCTACGAGCAGTACTTC. Translation gives CASSYQGFYEQYF.

This clonotype was found many times. The chain is built from TRBV9 and TRBJ2-2; 7 bases agree with TRBD2. CDR3 length: 16 residues. The V gene end was trimmed by 4 bases and the J gene end by 5 bases; junction bases not matched to a gene: 11. CDR1 is SGDLS, CDR2 YYNGEE, per germline. CDR3 bases: TGTGCCAGCAGCTCACCGGGGGGACGCCTAACCGGGGAGCTGTTTTTT. The encoded protein is CASSSPGGRLTGELFF.

This clonotype was recorded many times. The chain has TRBV6-1 and TRBJ1-5; tentative D call: TRBD1 (5 bases). V lost 4 bases and J lost 5, with 9 bases in between. The germline V gene encodes CDR1 MNHNS and CDR2 SASEGT. CDR3 length equals 13 residues. The CDR3 bases are TGTGCCAGCAGTGTAGGAGGGGATCAGCCCCAGCATTTT. It translates to CASSVGGDQPQHF.

This clonotype was counted many times. The V call is TRBV4-3, the J call TRBJ2-2; a possible D gene is TRBD2 (7 bases). V lost 0 bases and J 0 bases, leaving 20 bases between the germline ends. Germline V gene lookup returns CDR1 LGHNA and CDR2 YSLEER. This CDR3 has 20 residues. The CDR3 loop is CASSQDLEGGLGANTGELFF. In nucleotides, the CDR3 is TGCGCCAGCAGCCAAGATTTAGAGGGGGGGCTAGGCGCGAACACCGGGGAGCTGTTTTTT.

The chain uses TRBV5-5 and TRBJ1-6; D gene unclear. Germline CDR1 is SGHKS and CDR2 is YYEKEE (reference sequence). Trimming removed 1 base at V and 8 bases at J, with 10 bases between. The CDR3 has 14 amino acids. The CDR3 sequence: CASSLLRKDSPLHF. CDR3 DNA sequence: TGTGCCAGCAGCTTGCTCAGGAAGGATTCACCCCTCCACTTT.

The chain uses TRBV10-3 and TRBJ1-2; D is uncertain. The germline V and J ends were trimmed by 8 bases and 3 bases, with 10 bases remaining between them. This CDR3 has 12 amino acids. Germline loops: CDR1 ENHRY, CDR2 SYGVKD. The CDR3 reads CAIVTPDYGYTF. CDR3 nucleotide sequence: TGTGCCATCGTCACACCAGACTATGGCTACACCTTC.

The sample holds many counts of this clonotype. V usage is TRBV20-1 and J usage is TRBJ2-7; D gene ambiguous. The CDR3 spans 13 residues. From germline, CDR1 is DFQATT and CDR2 SNEGSKA (reference sequence). Trimming removed 6 bases at V and 1 base at J, with 13 bases between. The CDR3 is CSAQTDGSYEQYF. In DNA, the CDR3 is TGCAGTGCCCAGACGGACGGGTCCTACGAGCAGTACTTC.

This clonotype was found many times. The chain employs TRBV29-1 and TRBJ1-1; the match to TRBD1 covers 8 bases. The CDR3 runs to 14 residues. Germline V gene data show CDR1 as SQVTM and CDR2 as ANQGSEA. V trimming: 1 base; J trimming: 5 bases; junction bases outside the gene matches: 6. CDR3 loop: CSVEAYRGRTEAFF. The CDR3 nucleotides read TGCAGCGTTGAAGCTTACAGGGGGAGGACTGAAGCTTTCTTT. Full variable domain (outside the CDR3, taken from reference TRBV29-1 and TRBJ1-1): SAVISQKPSRDICQRGTSLTIQCQVDSQVTMMFWYRQQPGQSLTLIATANQGSEATYESGFVIDKFPISRPNLTFSTLTVSNMSPEDSSIYLCSVEAYRGRTEAFFGQGTRLTVV.

In this sample, this clonotype turned up many times. The rearrangement uses TRBV6-2 or TRBV6-3 and TRBJ2-7; D might be TRBD2 (6 bases). Germline CDR1 MNHEY, CDR2 SVGEGT. V was shortened by 4 bases and J by 5 bases, with 15 bases between the two germline ends. CDR3 length: 14 amino acids. The CDR3 DNA sequence: TGTGCCAGCAGTTCCGAGCGCTCTAGCGACGAGCAGTACTTC. Protein: CASSSERSSDEQYF.

This clonotype was detected many times. V gene TRBV29-1 combines with J gene TRBJ1-1; 8 bases are a match to TRBD1. The CDR3 contains 11 residues. The germline V gene has CDR1 SQVTM and CDR2 ANQGSEA. V lost 6 bases, J lost 6 bases, and 3 bases stayed unmatched. Here the CDR3 DNA reads TGCAGCGTCGGGACAGGAGCTGAAGCTTTCTTT. Translating gives CSVGTGAEAFF.

The rearrangement links TRBV2 to TRBJ2-7; no clear D. Germline CDR1 is SNHLY and CDR2 is FYNNEI. Trimming took off 10 bases at V and 9 bases at J, with 22 bases between the two ends. There are 13 residues in the CDR3. CDR3 sequence (DNA): TGTGCCACAGACCTTATGGGGTATACTGGGCAGTACTTC. Translating it yields CATDLMGYTGQYF.

This clonotype was detected only a few times. The V gene is TRBV29-1, the J gene TRBJ1-1; D is unclear. Trimming took off 6 bases at V and 0 bases at J, with 14 bases between the two ends. CDR1 and CDR2 from the germline V gene are SQVTM and ANQGSEA. The CDR3 consists of 14 residues. CDR3 nucleotide sequence: TGCAGCGTGGACCCATCGAGCATGAACACTGAAGCTTTCTTT. Encoded protein: CSVDPSSMNTEAFF.

This clonotype was detected many times. The J gene is TRBJ2-1, the V gene TRBV9; D is undetermined. V was trimmed by 4 bases and J by 3 bases, leaving 8 bases between them. The germline V gene encodes CDR1 SGDLS and CDR2 YYNGEE. The CDR3 covers 13 residues. Here the CDR3 reads CASSYWVYNEQFF. The CDR3 nucleotides read TGTGCCAGCAGCTATTGGGTCTACAATGAGCAGTTCTTC.

This clonotype was recorded a few times. The rearrangement joins TRBV9 to TRBJ1-1, with 7 bases that match TRBD1. The trim removed 3 bases at V and 4 bases at J, leaving 9 bases unmatched. This CDR3 has 15 amino acids. Germline V gives CDR1 SGDLS, CDR2 YYNGEE. The CDR3 here is CASSDRQGWSTEAFF. In DNA form, the CDR3 reads TGTGCCAGCAGCGATAGACAGGGATGGAGCACTGAAGCTTTCTTT.

Comments on this clonotype: This could be a read error, since a much larger clone is one nucleotide away. The V and J genes are TRBV15 and TRBJ2-1; TRBD2 aligns across 9 bases. Germline V gives CDR1 LNHNV, CDR2 YYDKDF (reference sequence). The CDR3 sequence is 15 residues long. The CDR3 loop is CAISRELAGSNEQFF. The DNA of the CDR3 is TGTGCCATCAGCAGAGAGCTAGCGGGGTCGAATGAGCAGTTCTTC.

This clonotype has ten or more counts. The rearrangement links TRBV14 to TRBJ1-4; TRBD1 might be the D (6 bases). The CDR3 totals 15 residues. Germline CDR1 reads SGHDN; CDR2 reads FVKESK. V was cut by 4 bases and J by 5 bases, with 14 bases left in between. CDR3 sequence reads: CASSLRQELNEKLFF. DNA of the CDR3: TGTGCCAGCAGCCTCAGACAGGAACTGAATGAAAAACTGTTTTTT. The full variable domain, with the rest looked up from reference TRBV14 and TRBJ1-4, is EAGVTQFPSHSVIEKGQTVTLRCDPISGHDNLYWYRRVMGKEIKFLLHFVKESKQDESGMPNNRFLAERTGGTYSTLKVQPAELEDSGVYFCASSLRQELNEKLFFGSGTQLSVL.

Ten or more counts support this clonotype. V is TRBV5-1 and J is TRBJ1-4; D remains unclear. Trimming took off 0 bases at V and 0 bases at J, with 9 bases between the two ends. CDR1 is SGHRS, CDR2 YFSETQ, per germline. There are 16 residues in the CDR3. The CDR3 bases are TGCGCCAGCAGCTTGGGCCGAGCAGCAACTAATGAAAAACTGTTTTTT. Its protein product is CASSLGRAATNEKLFF.

This clonotype was detected ten times or more. This chain links TRBV7-9 with TRBJ1-3; D gene uncertain. Germline V gives CDR1 SEHNR, CDR2 FQNEAQ (reference sequence). There are 11 residues in the CDR3. Trimming took 1 base from V and 8 from J, leaving 3 bases between them. The CDR3 DNA sequence: TGTGCCAGCAGCTTAGGTGACACCATATATTTT. Translating gives CASSLGDTIYF.

The chain recombines TRBV7-8 with TRBJ2-2; D is uncertain. Germline assignment: CDR1 SGHVS and CDR2 FQNEAQ. The CDR3 sequence is 14 residues long. The V end lost 5 bases, the J end lost 1 base, and 8 bases lay between the germline ends. The CDR3 bases are TGTGCCAGCAGCATCGGACGGAACACCGGGGAGCTGTTTTTT. Its translation: CASSIGRNTGELFF.